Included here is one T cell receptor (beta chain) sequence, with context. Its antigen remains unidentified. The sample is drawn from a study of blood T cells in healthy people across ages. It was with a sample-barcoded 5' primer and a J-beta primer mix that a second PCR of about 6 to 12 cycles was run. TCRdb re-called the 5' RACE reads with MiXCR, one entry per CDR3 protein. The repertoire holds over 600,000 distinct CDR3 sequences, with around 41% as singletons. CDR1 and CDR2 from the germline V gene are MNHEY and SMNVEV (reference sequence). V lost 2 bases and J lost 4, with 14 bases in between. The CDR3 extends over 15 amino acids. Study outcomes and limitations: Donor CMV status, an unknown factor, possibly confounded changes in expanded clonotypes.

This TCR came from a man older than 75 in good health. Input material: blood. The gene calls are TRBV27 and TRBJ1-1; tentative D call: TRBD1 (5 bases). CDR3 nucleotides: TGTGCCAGCAGTTTAGGCGGGGGGTTGGGCACTGAAGCTTTCTTT. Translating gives CASSLGGGLGTEAFF.